Sequencing of this TCR beta chain was carried out in a study of a mutant IDH1 vaccine in newly diagnosed glioma. The overall study: Patients were started on vaccination 4-6 weeks after radiotherapy alone, or with temozolomide cycles. Most patients had received both radiotherapy and temozolomide, the prior options being radiotherapy, temozolomide, or both.

Unmatched junction bases numbered 13, after V lost 4 bases and J lost 8 bases. The CDR3 is 16 amino acids. Germline V gene lookup returns CDR1 MNHEY and CDR2 SMNVEV (reference sequence). Some clones are missing from TCRdb's copy, which holds only in-frame ones; the method was immunoSEQ multiplex PCR. This table holds around 23,000 clones, roughly 83% found once. As to this clone: What it recognizes is unknown.

Whole-study results and caveats: Immune responses induced by the vaccine were seen in over 80% of patients, spanning multiple MHC alleles.

Time point specified: week 47, end of study. Every vaccine dose comprised 300 ug of mutant IDH1 20-mer peptide plus topical imiquimod. The TCR was taken from a man aged 40-55 years with glioma. Sequenced here: PBMCs, sampled from a glioma patient whose treatment included an IDH1 peptide vaccine. J is TRBJ2-7 and V is TRBV27, with 11 bases fitting TRBD1. CDR3 nucleotides: TGTGCCAGCAGTTCGGACAGGGGGCACAACTACGTCAAGCAGTACTTC. Translating gives CASSSDRGHNYVKQYF.